The 12 T cell receptor beta chains reported below all come from one sample, sequenced in a study of vaccination effects on CD4 cells after COVID-19. Their antigens remain unidentified. Viral peptide pool expansion of antigen-specific CD4+ T cells preceded sequencing in the ViraFEST assay. The authors isolated CD4+ T cells after around 10 days of culture. Nucleocapsid antibody tests were negative, and the vaccine recipients had no prior SARS-CoV-2 infection. The table came from immunoSEQ multiplex PCR; TCRdb's copy has only in-frame clones and leaves some out. The sample shows about 73,000 clones, roughly 79% of them seen only once. The sequencing used CD4+ T cells from PBMCs cultured with HCoV-NL63 spike peptides, collected before COVID-19 vaccination. The source of these receptors is a human donor who received a COVID-19 vaccine.

CDR3 amino acids: CASSSVSGANVLTF. The CDR3 coding sequence is TGTGCCAGCTCTTCCGTATCTGGGGCCAACGTCCTGACTTTC. V usage is TRBV18 and J usage is TRBJ2-6; unclear D gene. V lost 6 bases and J 1 base, leaving 7 bases between the germline ends. This CDR3 contains 14 residues. The germline V gene encodes CDR1 KGHSH and CDR2 LQKENI.

This clone was recorded only once. The chain joins TRBV19 to TRBJ2-3, with a tentative D call TRBD2 (6 bases). Germline lookup yields CDR1 LNHDA and CDR2 SQIVND (reference sequence). The V end lost 7 bases, the J end lost 1 base, and 15 bases lay between the germline ends. The CDR3 contains 15 residues. CDR3 bases: TGTGCCAGTACCCCGGGGGACTGGCGCACAGATACGCAGTATTTT. Residues: CASTPGDWRTDTQYF. Combining the CDR3 with reference TRBV19 and TRBJ2-3 gives the whole variable domain DGGITQSPKYLFRKEGQNVTLSCEQNLNHDAMYWYRQDPGQGLRLIYYSQIVNDFQKGDIAEGYSVSREKKESFPLTVTSAQKNPTAFYLCASTPGDWRTDTQYFGPGTRLTVL.

The J gene is TRBJ2-3, the V gene TRBV5-8; 11 positions match TRBD2. The J segment lost 3 bases and the V segment lost 4 bases, leaving 4 bases of the junction unmatched. This CDR3 spans 15 amino acids. Per germline, CDR1 SGHTS and CDR2 YDEGEE. The CDR3: CASSVAGGPTDTQYF. The CDR3 nucleotides are TGTGCCAGCAGCGTAGCGGGGGGGCCAACAGATACGCAGTATTTT.

The V gene is TRBV7-2, the J gene TRBJ2-3; unclear D gene. The V and J ends lost 4 bases and 4 bases respectively, with 12 bases between them. Germline CDR1 and CDR2: SGHTA and FQGNSA. The CDR3 consists of 14 residues. The CDR3 coding sequence is TGTGCCAGCAGCTCGGCGTACGGATCAGATACGCAGTATTTT. This encodes CASSSAYGSDTQYF.

The V call is TRBV4-3, the J call TRBJ1-2; no clear D. The CDR3 extends over 14 amino acids. The germline CDR1 and CDR2 sequences are LGHNA and YSLEER. V lost 1 base to trimming and J lost 8 bases, with 14 bases between them. In nucleotides, the CDR3 is TGCGCCAGCAGCCAAGCCCTCACCCGGTCGGGCTACACCTTC. Its protein product is CASSQALTRSGYTF.

The chain links TRBV5-8 to TRBJ1-5; maybe TRBD1 (6 bases). V was cut by 4 bases and J by 1 base, with 18 bases left in between. Germline values: CDR1 SGHTS, CDR2 YDEGEE. The CDR3 totals 17 residues. The CDR3 sequence: CASSKLSGATSNQPQHF. DNA for the CDR3: TGTGCCAGCAGCAAATTATCGGGGGCTACAAGCAATCAGCCCCAGCATTTT.

J is TRBJ2-3 and V is TRBV5-6, with D uncertain. V was clipped by 4 bases and J by 0 bases, with 15 bases between them. CDR1 and CDR2 from the germline V gene are SGHDT and YYEEEE. This CDR3 comprises 16 residues. CDR3: CASSRRTAPSTDTQYF. CDR3 in DNA: TGTGCCAGCAGCCGCCGGACGGCGCCTAGCACAGATACGCAGTATTTT.

This clone showed up just a few times. The rearrangement uses TRBV19 and TRBJ1-1; D is ambiguous. V was cut by 4 bases and J by 3 bases, with 12 bases left in between. Germline assignment: CDR1 LNHDA and CDR2 SQIVND (reference sequence). This CDR3 comprises 14 residues. This CDR3 reads CASSTAWRDTEAFF. Here the CDR3 DNA reads TGTGCCAGTAGTACGGCTTGGCGTGACACTGAAGCTTTCTTT.

This chain links TRBV21-1 with TRBJ2-6; no DNA check was done on the table's D call, TRBD2. TRBV21-1 is termed a pseudogene. The CDR3 loop spans 18 amino acids. CDR3 nucleotide sequence: TGTGCCAGCAGCAAAGCCGGGAACGTGCGTGGGGGGGCCAACGTCCTGACTTTC. Translation: CASSKAGNVRGGANVLTF.

V and J are TRBV30 and TRBJ2-3; D unclear. CDR1 GTSNPN and CDR2 SVGIG come from the germline V gene (reference sequence). The CDR3 spans 12 residues. Trimming cost V 1 base and J 3 bases, with 5 bases left between them. CDR3 sequence reads: CAWSAPTDTQYF. DNA of the CDR3: TGTGCCTGGAGTGCTCCGACAGATACGCAGTATTTT.

This clone has more than one count but fewer than ten. The rearrangement joins TRBV5-8 to TRBJ2-3, with unresolved D. The CDR3 totals 16 residues. V gave up 7 bases and J gave up 0 bases, with 18 bases separating them. Germline V gene data show CDR1 as SGHTS and CDR2 as YDEGEE. The CDR3, as DNA: TGTGCCAGCCCCTTTCCCCCGGGTATAAGCACAGATACGCAGTATTTT. Protein: CASPFPPGISTDTQYF.

CDR3 sequence reads: CAWSKVTHNSPLHF. Written as DNA, the CDR3 is TGTGCCTGGAGTAAGGTTACACATAATTCACCCCTCCACTTT. The rearrangement uses TRBV30 and TRBJ1-6, with unresolved D. The germline gives CDR1 GTSNPN, CDR2 SVGIG (reference sequence). Trimming cost V 2 bases and J 5 bases, with 10 bases left between them. This CDR3 region has 14 residues.